This T cell receptor (beta chain) is from a study of identical twins. This CDR3 is 14 amino acids long. Germline CDR1 MNHEY, CDR2 SVGEGT. V lost 4 bases and J 9 bases, leaving 18 bases between the germline ends. Of note for this clonotype: Its antigen is unknown.

Findings of the study overall: It was cross-sectional statistical analysis, not following the same donors, that the conclusions relied on. Cord blood beta clonotypes present at high abundance carried fewer insertions; no such pattern appeared in memory repertoires.

TCRdb re-called the 5' RACE reads through MiXCR, storing one row per CDR3 protein. This table has about 660,000 distinct CDR3 sequences, approximately 9% appearing once. The data were also submitted as part of a second study, on yellow fever vaccine responses in identical twins. From that second work: Reportedly, the T cell response mounted by twins to vaccine seemed partly convergent, partly personalized.

The chain links TRBV6-2 or TRBV6-3 to TRBJ1-1; D call uncertain. The TCR sequence derives from a young woman in good health. Sample: PBMCs. The CDR3 is CASSSTLTESKAFF. In nucleotides, the CDR3 is TGTGCCAGCAGTTCCACACTGACGGAATCTAAAGCTTTCTTT.